What follows describes a single T cell receptor beta chain. What it binds is unknown. Splitting of each subset's genomic DNA was done evenly across several immunoSEQ plates. Only in-frame clones appear in the TCRdb table, and some are missing; sequencing was by immunoSEQ multiplex PCR. The data show some 470,000 clones, with about 79% seen just once and 10% to 15% held by the top ten. Around 100 million PBMCs went into genomic DNA for unsorted samples. The sample belongs to a study of shared clonotypes between healthy human individuals. The wider study: Donor composition was two women and a few men, aged 18 to 49.

General study results and limits: Exclusively blood specimens were collected; tissue repertoires likely differ.

Per germline, CDR1 SQVTM and CDR2 ANQGSEA. The CDR3 is 13 amino acids. V gave up 7 bases and J gave up 1 base, with 13 bases separating them. This clonotype was sampled from a woman between 35 and 50 years old in good health. Some clones in this sample may be carry-over from other donors' samples. Sequencing was carried out using PBMCs. The V gene is TRBV29-1, the J gene TRBJ2-5; tentatively, D is TRBD1 (6 bases). The CDR3 region has the DNA TGCAGCGCCGCCGGGACAACCCAAGAGACCCAGTACTTC. Its translation is CSAAGTTQETQYF.